Presented here are 3 T cell receptor beta chains from one specimen sequenced in a study of post-analysis software for immune sequencing data. Study outcomes and limitations: Roughly five TRBV segments were more frequent in patients than controls; TRBV5-6, TRBV5-1 and TRBV20-1 belonged to this group.

These TCRs are of unknown antigen specificity. The authors incorporated unique molecular identifiers into the TCR beta cDNA libraries. TCRdb reanalysed the PCR reads using MiXCR and keeps one entry per CDR3 protein. The table includes hundreds of thousands of distinct CDR3 sequences, roughly three fifths detected once. Sequenced input: blood. These receptors all stem from a girl aged 2 to 10 with multiple sclerosis.

V is TRBV5-5 and J is TRBJ2-5; maybe TRBD1 (5 bases). V was trimmed by 0 bases and J by 4 bases, leaving 10 bases between them. CDR3 length: 14 residues. Germline CDR1 is SGHKS and CDR2 is YYEKEE (reference sequence). Here the CDR3 DNA reads TGTGCCAGCAGCTTGGCCGACAGAGCAGAGACCCAGTACTTC. This translates into CASSLADRAETQYF. The whole variable domain, remainder taken from reference TRBV5-5 and TRBJ2-5, is DAGVTQSPTHLIKTRGQQVTLRCSPISGHKSVSWYQQVLGQGPQFIFQYYEKEERGRGNFPDRFSARQFPNYSSELNVNALLLGDSALYLCASSLADRAETQYFGPGTRLLVL.

The V gene is TRBV6-2 or TRBV6-3, the J gene TRBJ2-5; D is unclear. Per germline, CDR1 MNHEY and CDR2 SVGEGT. V shed 1 base and J shed 4 bases, with 10 bases lying between them. This CDR3 is 14 amino acids long. The CDR3 sequence is CASSYYGDRETQYF. DNA for the CDR3: TGTGCCAGCAGTTACTATGGGGATAGAGAGACCCAGTACTTC.

This clonotype was counted a few times. The chain couples TRBV29-1 to TRBJ2-1, with D unclear. The CDR3 has 15 amino acids. Germline CDR1 reads SQVTM; CDR2 reads ANQGSEA. V lost 0 bases and J 0 bases, leaving 9 bases between the germline ends. The CDR3 DNA is TGCAGCGTTGAAGATCACCGCTCCTCCTACAATGAGCAGTTCTTC. This translates into CSVEDHRSSYNEQFF.